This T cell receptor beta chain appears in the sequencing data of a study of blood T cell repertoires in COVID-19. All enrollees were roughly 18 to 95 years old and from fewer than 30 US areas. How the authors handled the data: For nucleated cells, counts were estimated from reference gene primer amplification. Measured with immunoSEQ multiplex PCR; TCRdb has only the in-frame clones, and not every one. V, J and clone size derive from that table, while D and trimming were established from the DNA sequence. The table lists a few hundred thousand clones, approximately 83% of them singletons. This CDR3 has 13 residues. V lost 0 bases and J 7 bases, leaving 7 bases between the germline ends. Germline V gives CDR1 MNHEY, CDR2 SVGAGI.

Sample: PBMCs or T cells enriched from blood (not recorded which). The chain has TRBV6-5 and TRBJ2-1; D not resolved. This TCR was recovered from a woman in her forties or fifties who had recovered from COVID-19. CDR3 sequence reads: CASSYSWANEQFF. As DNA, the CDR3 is TGTGCCAGCAGTTACTCTTGGGCAAATGAGCAGTTCTTC.